A selection of T cell receptor beta chains follows, all from one sample in a study of T cells in Graves' hyperthyroidism and ophthalmopathy. TCRdb re-called the multiplex PCR reads through MiXCR, storing one row per CDR3 protein. The table shows 300,000 to 450,000 distinct CDR3 sequences, with about 18% occurring only once. Specimen: blood. The source is a woman aged 25 to 45 with Graves' hyperthyroidism that later progressed to Graves' ophthalmopathy. Both conserved end residues are part of each CDR3. The order of the fields is CDR3 protein, CDR3 DNA, clone size, CDR3 length, D gene, V gene, J gene. D genes are given only for firm matches. Some rows mark clone size as missing; the rest say once, few, many or name a class of expanded clone.

cdr3_aa: CSATTLNYNEQFF
cdr3_nt: TGCAGTGCTACCACGCTGAACTACAATGAGCAGTTCTTC
clone_size: few
cdr3_length: 13
d_call: NA
v_call: TRBV20-1
j_call: TRBJ2-1

cdr3_aa: CASSPASGGAYEQYF
cdr3_nt: TGTGCCAGCAGCCCGGCTAGCGGGGGGGCCTACGAGCAGTACTTC
clone_size: NA
cdr3_length: 15
d_call: TRBD2
v_call: TRBV3-1
j_call: TRBJ2-7

cdr3_aa: CASSTRGGHEQFF
cdr3_nt: TGTGCCAGCAGCACCCGGGGGGGTCATGAGCAGTTCTTC
clone_size: few
cdr3_length: 13
d_call: TRBD2
v_call: TRBV2
j_call: TRBJ2-1

cdr3_aa: CASSELGEAGMNTEAFF
cdr3_nt: TGTGCCAGCAGCGAGTTAGGGGAGGCGGGCATGAACACTGAAGCTTTCTTT
clone_size: NA
cdr3_length: 17
d_call: NA
v_call: TRBV12-3/TRBV12-4
j_call: TRBJ1-1

cdr3_aa: CATSRDTGLKGSYNEQFF
cdr3_nt: TGTGCCACCAGCAGAGATACAGGACTAAAAGGGAGCTACAATGAGCAGTTCTTC
clone_size: few
cdr3_length: 18
d_call: NA
v_call: TRBV15
j_call: TRBJ2-1

cdr3_aa: CASSPLPIGELFF
cdr3_nt: TGTGCCAGCTCACCTCTGCCTATCGGGGAGCTGTTTTTT
clone_size: many
cdr3_length: 13
d_call: NA
v_call: TRBV18
j_call: TRBJ2-2

cdr3_aa: CASSFGPGLTWYEQFF
cdr3_nt: TGTGCCAGCAGCTTCGGTCCGGGACTCACTTGGTATGAGCAGTTCTTC
clone_size: NA
cdr3_length: 16
d_call: NA
v_call: TRBV7-2
j_call: TRBJ2-1

cdr3_aa: CASSVRGSYTEAFF
cdr3_nt: TGTGCCAGCAGTGTGAGGGGTTCGTACACTGAAGCTTTCTTT
clone_size: NA
cdr3_length: 14
d_call: NA
v_call: TRBV6-1
j_call: TRBJ1-1

cdr3_aa: CAISESANAYEQYF
cdr3_nt: TGTGCCATCAGTGAGTCGGCAAATGCGTACGAGCAGTACTTC
clone_size: NA
cdr3_length: 14
d_call: NA
v_call: TRBV10-3
j_call: TRBJ2-7

cdr3_aa: CASSLARGGYVAEAFF
cdr3_nt: TGTGCCAGCAGCTTAGCGCGGGGGGGCTACGTAGCTGAAGCTTTCTTT
clone_size: many
cdr3_length: 16
d_call: NA
v_call: TRBV11-2
j_call: TRBJ1-1

cdr3_aa: CASSQDSETGLPKQYF
cdr3_nt: TGCGCCAGCAGCCAAGATTCTGAGACAGGGCTCCCGAAGCAGTACTTC
clone_size: NA
cdr3_length: 16
d_call: TRBD1
v_call: TRBV4-1
j_call: TRBJ2-7

cdr3_aa: CASSLASVLAGESNYNEQFF
cdr3_nt: TGTGCCAGCAGCTTAGCTTCGGTACTAGCGGGAGAGTCAAACTACAATGAGCAGTTCTTC
clone_size: NA
cdr3_length: 20
d_call: TRBD2
v_call: TRBV7-2
j_call: TRBJ2-1

cdr3_aa: CASSPPSGRGEKLFF
cdr3_nt: TGTGCCAGCAGCCCCCCCTCCGGGAGGGGTGAAAAACTGTTTTTT
clone_size: many
cdr3_length: 15
d_call: NA
v_call: TRBV7-9
j_call: TRBJ1-4

cdr3_aa: CSVEKQGFSGYGYTF
cdr3_nt: TGCAGCGTCGAAAAACAGGGTTTTTCCGGCTATGGCTACACCTTC
clone_size: few
cdr3_length: 15
d_call: NA
v_call: TRBV29-1
j_call: TRBJ1-2

cdr3_aa: CASSFLLRGWDGYTF
cdr3_nt: TGTGCCAGCAGTTTTTTACTCAGGGGTTGGGATGGCTACACCTTC
clone_size: NA
cdr3_length: 15
d_call: NA
v_call: TRBV12-3/TRBV12-4
j_call: TRBJ1-2

cdr3_aa: CSARTGGYYEQYF
cdr3_nt: TGCAGTGCTAGGACAGGGGGCTACTACGAGCAGTACTTC
clone_size: once
cdr3_length: 13
d_call: TRBD1
v_call: TRBV20-1
j_call: TRBJ2-7

cdr3_aa: CASTRRPGAGGKNTEAFF
cdr3_nt: TGTGCCAGCACCCGAAGGCCCGGAGCAGGGGGTAAGAACACTGAAGCTTTCTTT
clone_size: many
cdr3_length: 18
d_call: TRBD1
v_call: TRBV2
j_call: TRBJ1-1

cdr3_aa: CASNPMGEASYEQYF
cdr3_nt: TGTGCCAGCAATCCTATGGGGGAGGCATCCTACGAGCAGTACTTC
clone_size: many
cdr3_length: 15
d_call: NA
v_call: TRBV28
j_call: TRBJ2-7

cdr3_aa: CASSILFRTSGNTIYF
cdr3_nt: TGTGCCAGTAGTATTCTTTTCAGGACCTCCGGAAACACCATATATTTT
clone_size: many
cdr3_length: 16
d_call: NA
v_call: TRBV19
j_call: TRBJ1-3

cdr3_aa: CASSSSWASNQPQHF
cdr3_nt: TGTGCCAGCAGTTCCTCATGGGCTAGCAATCAGCCCCAGCATTTT
clone_size: once
cdr3_length: 15
d_call: NA
v_call: TRBV28
j_call: TRBJ1-5

cdr3_aa: CASSSSAGTGFF
cdr3_nt: TGTGCCAGTAGTAGTTCGGCCGGGACAGGGTTCTTT
clone_size: few
cdr3_length: 12
d_call: TRBD1
v_call: TRBV19
j_call: TRBJ1-1

cdr3_aa: CASSLGMTPGPNTEAFF
cdr3_nt: TGTGCCAGCAGCTTGGGTATGACGCCCGGCCCGAACACTGAAGCTTTCTTT
clone_size: few
cdr3_length: 17
d_call: NA
v_call: TRBV5-4
j_call: TRBJ1-1

cdr3_aa: CASSQTRQKLTTNEKLFF
cdr3_nt: TGTGCCAGCAGCCAAACAAGACAGAAGCTTACAACTAATGAAAAACTGTTTTTT
clone_size: many
cdr3_length: 18
d_call: NA
v_call: TRBV3-1
j_call: TRBJ1-4

cdr3_aa: CASSWDLGYGYTF
cdr3_nt: TGTGCCAGCAGCTGGGACCTCGGCTATGGCTACACCTTC
clone_size: few
cdr3_length: 13
d_call: NA
v_call: TRBV7-8
j_call: TRBJ1-2

cdr3_aa: CSVRTSGRADEQFF
cdr3_nt: TGCAGCGTTAGGACTAGCGGGAGGGCCGATGAGCAGTTCTTC
clone_size: NA
cdr3_length: 14
d_call: TRBD2
v_call: TRBV29-1
j_call: TRBJ2-1

cdr3_aa: CASSLGQGQNEQFF
cdr3_nt: TGCGCCAGCAGCCTAGGACAAGGGCAAAATGAGCAGTTCTTC
clone_size: few
cdr3_length: 14
d_call: NA
v_call: TRBV4-1
j_call: TRBJ2-1

cdr3_aa: CASIGNSWNQPQHF
cdr3_nt: TGTGCCAGCATCGGTAATTCGTGGAATCAGCCCCAGCATTTT
clone_size: few
cdr3_length: 14
d_call: NA
v_call: TRBV28
j_call: TRBJ1-5

cdr3_aa: CASSIASSTDTQYF
cdr3_nt: TGTGCCAGTAGTATAGCATCTAGCACAGATACGCAGTATTTT
clone_size: NA
cdr3_length: 14
d_call: NA
v_call: TRBV19
j_call: TRBJ2-3

cdr3_aa: CSVCPPGLNTEAFF
cdr3_nt: TGCAGCGTTTGCCCCCCGGGATTAAACACTGAAGCTTTCTTT
clone_size: few
cdr3_length: 14
d_call: NA
v_call: TRBV29-1
j_call: TRBJ1-1

cdr3_aa: CASSLRRGGKEDTQYF
cdr3_nt: TGTGCCAGCAGCCTAAGGCGAGGGGGAAAGGAAGATACGCAGTATTTT
clone_size: many
cdr3_length: 16
d_call: NA
v_call: TRBV6-5
j_call: TRBJ2-3

cdr3_aa: CASSLVPNTGELFF
cdr3_nt: TGTGCCAGCAGCTTAGTACCGAACACCGGGGAGCTGTTTTTT
clone_size: few
cdr3_length: 14
d_call: NA
v_call: TRBV7-9
j_call: TRBJ2-2

cdr3_aa: CSATGLVASIGTDTQYF
cdr3_nt: TGCAGTGCTACCGGACTAGTGGCATCTATTGGCACAGATACGCAGTATTTT
clone_size: many
cdr3_length: 17
d_call: TRBD2
v_call: TRBV20-1
j_call: TRBJ2-3

cdr3_aa: CASSLARLADQETQYF
cdr3_nt: TGTGCCAGCAGCTTAGCCCGGCTAGCGGATCAAGAGACCCAGTACTTC
clone_size: many
cdr3_length: 16
d_call: TRBD2
v_call: TRBV11-2
j_call: TRBJ2-5

cdr3_aa: CASIVGTGDTGELFF
cdr3_nt: TGTGCCAGCATCGTGGGGACAGGGGACACCGGGGAGCTGTTTTTT
clone_size: few
cdr3_length: 15
d_call: TRBD1
v_call: TRBV9
j_call: TRBJ2-2

cdr3_aa: CASRPGQGSGQETQYF
cdr3_nt: TGTGCCAGCAGACCGGGACAGGGAAGTGGTCAAGAGACCCAGTACTTC
clone_size: many
cdr3_length: 16
d_call: TRBD1
v_call: TRBV6-1
j_call: TRBJ2-5

cdr3_aa: CASSLGPGQGIVYTF
cdr3_nt: TGTGCCAGTAGTCTAGGCCCGGGACAGGGGATCGTCTACACCTTC
clone_size: many
cdr3_length: 15
d_call: TRBD1
v_call: TRBV19
j_call: TRBJ1-2

cdr3_aa: CASSLVNRAQGTQYF
cdr3_nt: TGCGCCAGCAGCTTGGTAAACAGGGCTCAAGGGACCCAGTACTTC
clone_size: NA
cdr3_length: 15
d_call: NA
v_call: TRBV5-1
j_call: TRBJ2-5

cdr3_aa: CASASLGGGYGYTF
cdr3_nt: TGTGCCAGCGCCTCCCTCGGGGGGGGCTATGGCTACACCTTC
clone_size: NA
cdr3_length: 14
d_call: NA
v_call: TRBV6-1
j_call: TRBJ1-2

cdr3_aa: CATSDRRDNEQFF
cdr3_nt: TGTGCCACCAGTGATCGCAGGGACAATGAGCAGTTCTTC
clone_size: NA
cdr3_length: 13
d_call: NA
v_call: TRBV24-1
j_call: TRBJ2-1

cdr3_aa: CASSWAAGAYSNEQFF
cdr3_nt: TGTGCCAGCAGCTGGGCGGCGGGAGCCTATAGTAATGAGCAGTTCTTC
clone_size: few
cdr3_length: 16
d_call: TRBD2
v_call: TRBV11-2
j_call: TRBJ2-1

cdr3_aa: CASSLMASGSLKTQYF
cdr3_nt: TGCGCCAGCAGCTTGATGGCTAGCGGGAGTTTGAAGACCCAGTACTTC
clone_size: many
cdr3_length: 16
d_call: TRBD2
v_call: TRBV5-1
j_call: TRBJ2-5

cdr3_aa: CASSRGRGVNTGELFF
cdr3_nt: TGTGCCAGCAGCCGCGGGCGGGGCGTGAACACCGGGGAGCTGTTTTTT
clone_size: few
cdr3_length: 16
d_call: NA
v_call: TRBV4-2
j_call: TRBJ2-2

cdr3_aa: CASSQVPGTSGTRGYTDTQYF
cdr3_nt: TGTGCCAGCAGCCAAGTCCCCGGGACTAGCGGGACGAGGGGTTACACAGATACGCAGTATTTT
clone_size: once
cdr3_length: 21
d_call: TRBD2
v_call: TRBV4-2
j_call: TRBJ2-3

cdr3_aa: CSVLGGGARNEQFF
cdr3_nt: TGCAGCGTTTTAGGGGGGGGGGCCCGGAATGAGCAGTTCTTC
clone_size: few
cdr3_length: 14
d_call: NA
v_call: TRBV29-1
j_call: TRBJ2-1

cdr3_aa: CASGDQGSPYEQYF
cdr3_nt: TGCGCCAGCGGTGACCAGGGAAGCCCCTACGAGCAGTACTTC
clone_size: many
cdr3_length: 14
d_call: NA
v_call: TRBV5-1
j_call: TRBJ2-7

cdr3_aa: CASSLSPNRVRGYTF
cdr3_nt: TGTGCCAGCAGTTTATCCCCGAACAGGGTGCGGGGCTACACCTTC
clone_size: NA
cdr3_length: 15
d_call: NA
v_call: TRBV28
j_call: TRBJ1-2

cdr3_aa: CASSLEAVGWNIQYF
cdr3_nt: TGTGCCAGCAGCTTAGAGGCGGTGGGGTGGAACATTCAGTACTTC
clone_size: many
cdr3_length: 15
d_call: NA
v_call: TRBV7-2
j_call: TRBJ2-4

cdr3_aa: CASSLEAGAKNIQYF
cdr3_nt: TGTGCCAGCAGTTTGGAAGCGGGAGCCAAAAACATTCAGTACTTC
clone_size: many
cdr3_length: 15
d_call: NA
v_call: TRBV6-2/TRBV6-3
j_call: TRBJ2-4

cdr3_aa: CASSLSQPGPHNLFYEQYF
cdr3_nt: TGTGCCAGCAGTTTATCTCAACCGGGACCGCACAACCTGTTCTACGAGCAGTACTTC
clone_size: NA
cdr3_length: 19
d_call: NA
v_call: TRBV27
j_call: TRBJ2-7

cdr3_aa: CASSLGQGYEQFF
cdr3_nt: TGCGCCAGCAGCTTGGGACAGGGCTATGAGCAGTTCTTC
clone_size: many
cdr3_length: 13
d_call: TRBD1
v_call: TRBV5-1
j_call: TRBJ2-1

cdr3_aa: CATSDPRRGKQENTGELFF
cdr3_nt: TGTGCCACCAGTGATCCTAGGCGGGGCAAACAAGAGAACACCGGGGAGCTGTTTTTT
clone_size: many
cdr3_length: 19
d_call: NA
v_call: TRBV24-1
j_call: TRBJ2-2

cdr3_aa: CSARAPGLDYNEQFF
cdr3_nt: TGCAGTGCTAGGGCTCCGGGACTAGACTACAATGAGCAGTTCTTC
clone_size: NA
cdr3_length: 15
d_call: TRBD2
v_call: TRBV20-1
j_call: TRBJ2-1

cdr3_aa: CASSLPPNRASYNEQFF
cdr3_nt: TGTGCCAGCAGCTTACCTCCCAACAGGGCATCCTACAATGAGCAGTTCTTC
clone_size: many
cdr3_length: 17
d_call: NA
v_call: TRBV7-8
j_call: TRBJ2-1

cdr3_aa: CASSTQGPNEQFF
cdr3_nt: TGTGCCAGCAGCACACAGGGTCCGAATGAGCAGTTCTTC
clone_size: few
cdr3_length: 13
d_call: NA
v_call: TRBV6-1
j_call: TRBJ2-1